The 27 T cell receptor beta chains listed next were all sequenced from one sample in a study of blood T cell repertoires in COVID-19. Repertoires were generated with immunoSEQ multiplex PCR, while TCRdb's copy carries only in-frame clones and drops some. The profile shows roughly 300,000 clones, approximately 87% of them singletons. Sequences were obtained from PBMCs or T cells enriched from blood (not recorded which). The receptors were sampled from a woman in her twenties or thirties who had recovered from COVID-19.

V and J are TRBV19 and TRBJ2-5, with 7 nucleotides matching TRBD2. The CDR3 runs to 15 residues. From germline, CDR1 is LNHDA and CDR2 SQIVND (reference sequence). The V and J ends lost 6 bases and 5 bases, in that order; junction bases with no gene match: 12. CDR3 DNA: TGTGCCAGTAGGGATTGGGAGGGGTCCGGTGAGACCCAGTACTTC. As protein: CASRDWEGSGETQYF.

V gene TRBV5-4 combines with J gene TRBJ1-5; 7 bases are a match to TRBD1. Unmatched junction bases numbered 3, after V lost 4 bases and J lost 2 bases. This CDR3 comprises 14 residues. Germline CDR1 and CDR2: SGHNT and YYREEE (reference sequence). CDR3 in DNA: TGTGCCAGCAGCACAGGGGAGGGCAATCAGCCCCAGCATTTT. Translating gives CASSTGEGNQPQHF.

The V call is TRBV6-5, the J call TRBJ1-6; D is possibly TRBD1 (5 bases). Germline values: CDR1 MNHEY, CDR2 SVGAGI. V lost 6 bases to trimming and J lost 0 bases, with 9 bases between them. CDR3 size: 15 residues. The CDR3 protein is CASRGGVSYNSPLHF. The DNA for the CDR3 is TGTGCCAGCAGGGGGGGAGTCTCCTATAATTCACCCCTCCACTTT.

The table lists this clone with a few counts. The chain carries TRBV6-2 or TRBV6-3 and TRBJ2-5; TRBD2 agrees at 7 bases. The CDR3 contains 16 residues. Germline CDR1 reads MNHEY; CDR2 reads SVGEGT. J was trimmed by 1 base and V by 5 bases; bases with no gene match: 10. The CDR3: CASSRISGWGQETQYF. CDR3 nucleotide sequence: TGTGCCAGCAGTCGGATTAGCGGGTGGGGCCAAGAGACCCAGTACTTC.

This clone occurred once. DNA for the CDR3: TGTGCCAGCAGTCCCAGCTCCTACGAGCAGTACTTC. Residues: CASSPSSYEQYF. The chain combines TRBV6-2 or TRBV6-3 with TRBJ2-7, with unresolved D. The CDR3 extends over 12 amino acids. The V and J ends lost 5 bases and 0 bases respectively, with 5 bases between them. Germline V gene data show CDR1 as MNHEY and CDR2 as SVGEGT.

This chain links TRBV5-1 with TRBJ1-1, with D possibly matching TRBD1 (5 bases). CDR1 is SGHRS, CDR2 YFSETQ, per germline. The V and J ends lost 4 bases and 3 bases respectively, with 13 bases between them. The CDR3 consists of 14 residues. CDR3 DNA: TGCGCCAGCAGCGTCTACGGGGGGGACACTGAAGCTTTCTTT. Translated, it gives CASSVYGGDTEAFF.

The chain employs TRBV7-3 and TRBJ2-1, with D tentatively TRBD1 (6 bases). The V end lost 3 bases, the J end lost 4 bases, and 13 bases lay between the germline ends. This CDR3 contains 15 residues. Germline V CDR1 and CDR2: SGHTA, FQGTGA. DNA for the CDR3: TGTGCCAGCAGCTTGGGTGGGGGCTTATACAATGAGCAGTTCTTC. Its protein is CASSLGGGLYNEQFF.

This chain links TRBV5-4 with TRBJ2-1, with TRBD1 matching over 10 bases. CDR3 size: 15 residues. Per germline, CDR1 SGHNT and CDR2 YYREEE (reference sequence). V trimming: 5 bases; J trimming: 7 bases; junction bases outside the gene matches: 9. As DNA, the CDR3 is TGTGCCAGCAGGGCCGGGACAGGGGAGAATAATGAGCAGTTCTTC. Protein product: CASRAGTGENNEQFF. Looking up the rest from reference TRBV5-4 and TRBJ2-1 gives the full variable domain: ETGVTQSPTHLIKTRGQQVTLRCSSQSGHNTVSWYQQALGQGPQFIFQYYREEENGRGNFPPRFSGLQFPNYSSELNVNALELDDSALYLCASRAGTGENNEQFFGPGTRLTVL.

The chain links TRBV28 to TRBJ2-1, with D hard to call. V lost 11 bases to trimming and J lost 0 bases, with 8 bases between them. CDR1 MDHEN and CDR2 SYDVKM come from the germline V gene. CDR3 size: 12 residues. The CDR3 loop reads CASSYSYNEQFF. The CDR3 nucleotides are TGTGCCTCGAGTTACTCCTACAATGAGCAGTTCTTC.

This chain uses TRBV5-1 with TRBJ2-2; D possibly corresponds to TRBD2 (5 bases). CDR1 is SGHRS, CDR2 YFSETQ, per germline. The CDR3 runs to 15 residues. V lost 0 bases and J lost 7, with 13 bases in between. CDR3 protein: CASSLARAEDGELFF. CDR3 nucleotides: TGCGCCAGCAGCTTGGCCCGGGCGGAGGACGGGGAGCTGTTTTTT.

The J gene is TRBJ1-1, the V gene TRBV14; D is unclear. The CDR3 has 13 amino acids. From germline, CDR1 is SGHDN and CDR2 FVKESK. V gave up 5 bases and J gave up 0 bases, with 7 bases separating them. CDR3 in amino acids: CASSVTLNTEAFF. In nucleotides, the CDR3 is TGTGCCAGCAGCGTGACACTGAACACTGAAGCTTTCTTT.

The chain carries TRBV29-1 and TRBJ1-6; D perhaps matches TRBD1 (6 bases). CDR1 is SQVTM and CDR2 is ANQGSEA in the germline V gene. V gave up 2 bases and J gave up 5 bases, with 16 bases separating them. This CDR3 has 16 amino acids. CDR3 sequence reads: CSVESIQGLNNSPLHF. CDR3 nucleotides: TGCAGCGTTGAATCGATACAGGGACTAAATAATTCACCCCTCCACTTT. The full variable domain, in which reference TRBV29-1 and TRBJ1-6 provide the parts outside the CDR3, is SAVISQKPSRDICQRGTSLTIQCQVDSQVTMMFWYRQQPGQSLTLIATANQGSEATYESGFVIDKFPISRPNLTFSTLTVSNMSPEDSSIYLCSVESIQGLNNSPLHFGNGTRLTVT.

The V gene is TRBV7-9, the J gene TRBJ2-1; no definite D call. The V end lost 2 bases, the J end lost 0 bases, and 11 bases lay between the germline ends. There are 16 residues in the CDR3. Looked up from germline, CDR1 is SEHNR and CDR2 is FQNEAQ (reference sequence). The CDR3 is CASSLISTVSYNEQFF. CDR3 nucleotides: TGTGCCAGCAGCTTAATTTCAACGGTCTCCTACAATGAGCAGTTCTTC.

V usage is TRBV28 and J usage is TRBJ1-2; TRBD1 is a possible D gene (6 bases). Germline V gives CDR1 MDHEN, CDR2 SYDVKM. The CDR3 is made up of 14 amino acids. Trimming shortened V by 5 bases and J by 2 bases, and 12 bases separated the two germline ends. DNA for the CDR3: TGTGCCAGCAGTGGGGCGGGGGCCAACTATGGCTACACCTTC. Its protein is CASSGAGANYGYTF.

The chain links TRBV4-1 to TRBJ2-2, with D possibly matching TRBD1 (6 bases). Germline CDR1 reads MGHRA; CDR2 reads YSYEKL. The CDR3 length is 15 residues. The germline V and J ends were trimmed by 3 bases and 0 bases, with 8 bases remaining between them. The CDR3 DNA reads TGCGCCAGCAGCCAGGGACAACCGAACACCGGGGAGCTGTTTTTT. Translated: CASSQGQPNTGELFF.

The V gene is TRBV4-2, the J gene TRBJ2-2; TRBD1 might be the D (5 bases). Trimming cost V 4 bases and J 1 base, with 16 bases left between them. Germline V CDR1 and CDR2: LGHNA, YNFKEQ. This CDR3 has 17 residues. CDR3 residues: CASSPRKGAGNTGELFF. CDR3 coding DNA: TGTGCCAGCAGCCCCCGCAAAGGGGCTGGGAACACCGGGGAGCTGTTTTTT.

For this clone: The sample has other DNA sequences that encode this CDR3 too. The CDR3 sequence: CASSLIGTGNYGYTF. The CDR3 coding sequence is TGTGCCAGCAGCTTGATAGGTACAGGCAACTATGGCTACACCTTC. This chain uses TRBV7-2 with TRBJ1-2, with D tentatively TRBD1 (5 bases). Trimming shortened V by 3 bases and J by 2 bases, and 13 bases separated the two germline ends. CDR1 is SGHTA and CDR2 is FQGNSA in the germline V gene. The CDR3 covers 15 residues.

The CDR3, as DNA: TGTGCCAGCAGCAAGGGGGCAGGGAGGAACGAGCAGTACTTC. Its translation is CASSKGAGRNEQYF. This chain links TRBV9 with TRBJ2-7; a weak D match, TRBD1 (7 bases). CDR1 and CDR2 from the germline V gene are SGDLS and YYNGEE. V lost 4 bases to trimming and J lost 5 bases, with 16 bases between them. This CDR3 has 14 amino acids.

The chain recombines TRBV7-6 with TRBJ1-4, with 8 positions matching TRBD1. J lost 8 bases, V lost 5 bases, and 7 bases had no gene match. CDR3 size: 14 residues. Germline loops: CDR1 SGHVS, CDR2 FNYEAQ. This CDR3 is CASSLRGLGEKLFF. In DNA form, the CDR3 reads TGTGCCAGCAGCCTCAGGGGGCTCGGGGAAAAACTGTTTTTT.

This chain links TRBV18 with TRBJ2-7; a possible D gene is TRBD2 (7 bases). Germline V gene sequence: CDR1 KGHSH, CDR2 LQKENI. Trimming removed 6 bases from V and 7 bases from J, with 16 bases in between. This CDR3 is 13 amino acids long. The CDR3, as DNA: TGTGCCAGCTCCTCCGCGGGGGCCGGGGAGCAGTACTTC. It encodes CASSSAGAGEQYF.

The rearrangement joins TRBV6-2 or TRBV6-3 to TRBJ2-2; 7 bases line up with TRBD1. The length of the CDR3 is 15 residues. The junction had 5 bases not matched to a gene; V was cut back by 5 bases and J by 2 bases. Germline-derived CDR1 and CDR2 are MNHEY and SVGEGT. CDR3 amino acids: CASSRGDRNTGELFF. The CDR3 DNA is TGTGCCAGCAGTCGAGGGGACAGAAACACCGGGGAGCTGTTTTTT.

This chain connects TRBV10-3 to TRBJ1-6; perhaps TRBD1 as D (6 bases). Germline values: CDR1 ENHRY, CDR2 SYGVKD. Trimming removed 3 bases at V and 6 bases at J, with 9 bases between. CDR3 size: 14 residues. CDR3: CAISDRGFNSPLHF. For the CDR3, the DNA is TGTGCCATCAGTGACAGGGGCTTTAATTCACCCCTCCACTTT.

The chain employs TRBV2 and TRBJ1-2; TRBD1 matches 8 bases. The germline gives CDR1 SNHLY, CDR2 FYNNEI. This CDR3 spans 16 amino acids. The V segment lost 5 bases and the J segment 1 base; nucleotides outside the gene matches: 9. The CDR3 DNA sequence: TGTGCCAGCAGTTATCCGGGACAGGATCATAACTATGGCTACACCTTC. Encoded protein: CASSYPGQDHNYGYTF.

The chain joins TRBV12-3 or TRBV12-4 to TRBJ2-7; D not certain. The CDR3 is 13 residues long. V was cut by 5 bases and J by 2 bases, with 10 bases left in between. CDR3 loop: CASSATVTYEQYF. In DNA, the CDR3 is TGTGCCAGCAGTGCTACAGTAACCTACGAGCAGTACTTC.

The chain links TRBV9 to TRBJ2-7; tentative D call: TRBD2 (6 bases). Trimming shortened V by 0 bases and J by 2 bases, and 12 bases separated the two germline ends. CDR1 SGDLS and CDR2 YYNGEE come from the germline V gene. CDR3 length: 15 amino acids. This CDR3 is CASSVAAGFAYEQYF. In DNA, the CDR3 is TGTGCCAGCAGCGTAGCTGCGGGGTTCGCCTACGAGCAGTACTTC.

The chain is built from TRBV9 and TRBJ1-2; unclear D gene. Germline V CDR1 and CDR2: SGDLS, YYNGEE. This CDR3 has 13 amino acids. The V end was cut by 3 bases, the J end by 4 bases, with 10 bases between. The CDR3 loop reads CASSAGSPYGYTF. The CDR3 DNA reads as TGTGCCAGCAGCGCAGGTTCTCCCTATGGCTACACCTTC. The full variable domain, in which reference TRBV9 and TRBJ1-2 provide the parts outside the CDR3, is DSGVTQTPKHLITATGQRVTLRCSPRSGDLSVYWYQQSLDQGLQFLIQYYNGEERAKGNILERFSAQQFPDLHSELNLSSLELGDSALYFCASSAGSPYGYTFGSGTRLTVV.

The chain employs TRBV30 and TRBJ2-5; a possible D gene is TRBD1 (6 bases). Trimming took off 2 bases at V and 2 bases at J, with 12 bases between the two ends. The CDR3 totals 14 residues. From germline, CDR1 is GTSNPN and CDR2 SVGIG (reference sequence). The CDR3 region has the DNA TGTGCCTGGAGTCCCCGGACAGTTCAAGAGACCCAGTACTTC. The encoded protein is CAWSPRTVQETQYF.